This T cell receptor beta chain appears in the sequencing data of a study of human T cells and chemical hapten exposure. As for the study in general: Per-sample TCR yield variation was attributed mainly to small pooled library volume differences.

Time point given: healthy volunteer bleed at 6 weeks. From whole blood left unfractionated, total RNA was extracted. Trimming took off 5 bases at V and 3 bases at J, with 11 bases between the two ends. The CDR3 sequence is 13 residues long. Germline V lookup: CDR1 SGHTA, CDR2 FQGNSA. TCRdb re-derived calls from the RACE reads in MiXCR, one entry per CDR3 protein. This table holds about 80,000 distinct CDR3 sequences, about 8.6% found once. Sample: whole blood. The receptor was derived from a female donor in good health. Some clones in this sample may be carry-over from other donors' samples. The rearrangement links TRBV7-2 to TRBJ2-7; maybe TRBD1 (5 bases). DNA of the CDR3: TGTGCCAGCAGCACCACAGGAAGCTACGAGCAGTACTTC. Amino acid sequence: CASSTTGSYEQYF.